The clone carrying this TCR beta chain was counted between two and nine times. Its antigen is not identified. Mouse gene names apply. The CDR3 end lies 4 residues beyond the end of the read and is filled in from the germline J gene. The data originate from a study of CD8+ T cells in alopecia areata. Study-level information: It was 7-10-week-old female C3H/HeJ mice that received skin from approximately 6-13-month-old C3H/HeJ graft donors with spontaneous alopecia. Study-wide points: Across lesional scalp, and particularly alopecia totalis/universalis, clonality surpassed that of normal scalp.

Cells from pooled cutaneous lymph nodes were sorted by CD4, CD8alpha, NKG2D, NKG2ACE and other markers. It was cDNA, reverse transcribed from extracted RNA, that served as the sequencing template. Assay used: immunoSEQ multiplex PCR; TCRdb lists only in-frame clones, some missing. The sample holds roughly 260,000 clones, and no clone turns up only once. CDR1 is FNHDT and CDR2 is SITEND in the germline V gene (reference sequence). V lost 4 bases to trimming and J lost 0 bases, with 10 bases between them. The CDR3 consists of 14 residues. This receptor was identified in a C3H/HeJ mouse with alopecia areata. MHC haplotype: H2-k. This chain links TRBV19 with TRBJ1-2; D may be TRBD1 (6 bases). Sequenced: CD4+ T cells sorted from a lymph node. Incomplete CDR3 DNA: TGTGCCAGCAGTCGGACAGAGGCAAACTCC. This codes for CASSRTEANS. The entire CDR3 protein reads CASSRTEANSDYTF.